Detailed here is one T cell receptor (beta chain). Its specificity is not known. The data derive from a study of cytomegalovirus exposure and HLA in healthy donors. General study findings and limits: CMV serostatus alone was available as immune exposure information. The authors excluded some V segments, including TRBV6-2 and TRBV6-3, as indistinguishable. The authors listed over 150 TCR beta chains as cytomegalovirus-associated. Cytomegalovirus status was reportedly diagnosed by the classifier with high sensitivity and specificity.

CDR3 length: 14 residues. The V end was cut by 7 bases, the J end by 3 bases, with 16 bases between. Looked up from germline, CDR1 is SNHLY and CDR2 is FYNNEI. In the PCR, 60 Vbeta and 13 Jbeta primers were used. The protocol was immunoSEQ multiplex PCR, while the TCRdb copy is restricted to in-frame clones and leaves out a portion. The sample lists about 120,000 clones, about 80% seen once, with 2.5% to 3.5% in the top ten. Sequencing used PBMCs. This receptor was obtained from a woman between 35 and 50 years old in good health and CMV-seropositive. The J gene is TRBJ2-7, the V gene TRBV2; TRBD1 is a possible D gene (5 bases). CDR3 sequence reads: CASIGAKNGYEQYF. CDR3 DNA sequence: TGTGCCAGCATAGGGGCCAAGAACGGCTACGAGCAGTACTTC.